This T cell receptor (beta chain) appears in the sequencing data of a study of T cell repertoires in cytomegalovirus infection. Via MiXCR, TCRdb re-called the reads, giving one row per CDR3 protein. The sample lists about 920,000 distinct CDR3 sequences, around 30% seen once, with around 15% in the top ten. The ends were cut back, 1 base at V and 0 bases at J, with 12 bases in the middle. The CDR3 totals 16 residues. The germline V gene has CDR1 SGHAT and CDR2 FQNNGV. As to this clonotype: The antigen is not known.

The source was cultured CD8+ T cells from PBMCs, collected from culture after CMV antigen stimulation. J is TRBJ1-1 and V is TRBV11-2; D possibly corresponds to TRBD1 (5 bases). This TCR came from a human donor in good health (CMV status not recorded). Some clones in this sample may be carry-over from other donors' samples. The CDR3 here is CASSLAWDRVNTEAFF. The CDR3 DNA follows: TGTGCCAGCAGCTTAGCCTGGGACCGGGTGAACACTGAAGCTTTCTTT.